Listed here are 14 T cell receptor beta chains from one sample, sequenced in a study of blood T cells in healthy people across ages. A second roughly 6 to 12 cycle PCR used barcoded and J-beta primers. TCRdb used MiXCR to reprocess the 5' RACE reads, holding one entry per CDR3 protein. This table has hundreds of thousands of distinct CDR3 sequences, roughly 26% appearing once. Sequenced input: blood. The receptors were gathered from a woman between 65 and 79 years old in good health.

This clonotype was found many times. V is TRBV20-1 and J is TRBJ2-7, with a possible D match to TRBD2 (6 bases). This CDR3 comprises 13 residues. Germline CDR1 DFQATT, CDR2 SNEGSKA (reference sequence). V gave up 6 bases and J gave up 2 bases, with 14 bases separating them. CDR3 sequence reads: CSAPGERTYEQYF. Here the CDR3 DNA reads TGCAGTGCACCGGGAGAGAGGACCTACGAGCAGTACTTC.

This clonotype was seen more than once but under ten times. The rearrangement joins TRBV6-2 or TRBV6-3 to TRBJ2-5; D perhaps matches TRBD2 (5 bases). Germline values: CDR1 MNHEY, CDR2 SVGEGT. V was shortened by 5 bases and J by 4 bases, with 20 bases between the two germline ends. The CDR3 runs to 16 residues. CDR3 nucleotides: TGTGCCAGCAGTCCCTCCCGGGCCTCCCGGGGAGAGACCCAGTACTTC. It specifies CASSPSRASRGETQYF.

The rearrangement joins TRBV27 to TRBJ2-1, with 7 nucleotides matching TRBD2. This CDR3 spans 17 amino acids. The V gene end was trimmed by 4 bases and the J gene end by 0 bases; junction bases not matched to a gene: 9. Germline V gene sequence: CDR1 MNHEY, CDR2 SMNVEV (reference sequence). CDR3 sequence: CASSSLQRGSSYNEQFF. The CDR3 DNA sequence: TGTGCCAGCAGTTCCTTACAGCGGGGAAGCTCCTACAATGAGCAGTTCTTC.

This clonotype occurred a few times. The chain links TRBV7-9 to TRBJ2-7; 12 bases agree with TRBD2. The CDR3 loop spans 16 amino acids. V trimming: 4 bases; J trimming: 0 bases; junction bases outside the gene matches: 4. Per germline, CDR1 SEHNR and CDR2 FQNEAQ (reference sequence). As DNA, the CDR3 is TGTGCCAGCAGCTCACTAGCGGGAGGCCCCTCCTACGAGCAGTACTTC. Translation: CASSSLAGGPSYEQYF. Complete variable domain (other parts from reference TRBV7-9 and TRBJ2-7): DTGVSQNPRHKITKRGQNVTFRCDPISEHNRLYWYRQTLGQGPEFLTYFQNEAQLEKSRLLSDRFSAERPKGSFSTLEIQRTEQGDSAMYLCASSSLAGGPSYEQYFGPGTRLTVT.

The gene calls are TRBV12-3 or TRBV12-4 and TRBJ2-1; 13 bases align to TRBD2. The DNA end lines up better with TRBJ2-5; the J call may be wrong. The CDR3 is 14 amino acids. Here the CDR3 DNA reads TGTGCCAGCAGATGGACTAGCGGGAGTGAGACCCAGTACTTC. Translation gives CASRWTSGSETQYF.

The chain links TRBV7-6 to TRBJ2-5; 9 positions agree with TRBD2. Germline assignment: CDR1 SGHVS and CDR2 FNYEAQ. V lost 4 bases, J lost 5 bases, and 5 bases stayed unmatched. This CDR3 is built from 14 residues. The CDR3 DNA follows: TGTGCCAGCAGCTCTTATGCGGGGGGGGAGACCCAGTACTTC. It translates to CASSSYAGGETQYF.

Many counts were recorded for this clonotype. V gene TRBV7-9 combines with J gene TRBJ2-7; TRBD2 matches at 10 bases. Germline V gene lookup returns CDR1 SEHNR and CDR2 FQNEAQ (reference sequence). The CDR3 runs to 14 residues. Trimming took 3 bases from V and 5 from J; bases not matched to a gene: 4. The CDR3 DNA follows: TGTGCCAGCAGCTTGCTAGCGGGAGAACACGAGCAGTACTTC. Translation gives CASSLLAGEHEQYF.

This clonotype was picked up a small number of times. The chain couples TRBV20-1 to TRBJ2-7; a possible D gene is TRBD1 (5 bases). This CDR3 region has 11 residues. V lost 5 bases and J lost 3, with 8 bases in between. The germline V gene encodes CDR1 DFQATT and CDR2 SNEGSKA (reference sequence). The CDR3 DNA is TGCAGTGCTCAACAGGACTACGAGCAGTACTTC. It specifies CSAQQDYEQYF.

The chain uses TRBV9 and TRBJ1-5; D gene ambiguous. CDR3 length equals 11 residues. CDR1 is SGDLS and CDR2 is YYNGEE in the germline V gene. Trimming pared 7 bases from V and 2 bases from J, leaving 4 bases between. CDR3 sequence: CASGGNQPQHF. CDR3 DNA sequence: TGTGCCAGCGGGGGCAATCAGCCCCAGCATTTT.

Ten or more counts support this clonotype. The chain has TRBV4-2 and TRBJ2-5; 7 bases match TRBD2. Gene TRBJ2-7 matches the end of the DNA better, so the J call may be wrong. This CDR3 is 15 amino acids long. Germline V CDR1 and CDR2: LGHNA, YNFKEQ. Here the CDR3 DNA reads TGTGCCAGCACCCCGGGGGGTGTTGGGGGCTACGAGCAGTACTTC. Its protein is CASTPGGVGGYEQYF.

The chain recombines TRBV4-1 with TRBJ2-7, with 8 bases that match TRBD2. The V gene end was trimmed by 6 bases and the J gene end by 0 bases; junction bases not matched to a gene: 7. This CDR3 is built from 15 residues. In germline, CDR1 is MGHRA, CDR2 YSYEKL. The CDR3 spells CASRASGSISYEQYF. In DNA, the CDR3 is TGCGCCAGCAGAGCAAGCGGGAGCATCTCCTACGAGCAGTACTTC.

The genes are TRBV27 and TRBJ2-5, with 7 bases that match TRBD1. The J call may be mistaken, given a closer DNA end match to TRBJ2-7. The CDR3 covers 15 residues. Per the germline V gene, CDR1 is MNHEY and CDR2 is SMNVEV (reference sequence). The CDR3 DNA is TGTGCCAGCGGCTACAGGGGCCAAAGCTCCTACGAGCAGTACTTC. It codes for CASGYRGQSSYEQYF.

This clonotype was seen many times. The V call is TRBV6-4, the J call TRBJ2-1, with TRBD2 as a possible D gene (6 bases). The CDR3 totals 15 residues. The germline CDR1 and CDR2 sequences are MRHNA and SNTAGT. Trimming shortened V by 4 bases and J by 2 bases, and 12 bases separated the two germline ends. The CDR3 here is CASSVSGEPYNEQFF. The CDR3 nucleotides are TGTGCCAGCAGTGTGTCGGGAGAACCCTACAATGAGCAGTTCTTC.

This clonotype was counted between two and nine times. This chain links TRBV20-1 with TRBJ2-1; 7 nucleotides line up with TRBD1. From germline, CDR1 is DFQATT and CDR2 SNEGSKA (reference sequence). This CDR3 comprises 12 residues. Trimming removed 6 bases from V and 10 bases from J; junction bases left unmatched: 9. The CDR3 loop reads CSATLQGLEQFF. In nucleotides, the CDR3 is TGCAGTGCCACCCTACAGGGGTTGGAGCAGTTCTTC.